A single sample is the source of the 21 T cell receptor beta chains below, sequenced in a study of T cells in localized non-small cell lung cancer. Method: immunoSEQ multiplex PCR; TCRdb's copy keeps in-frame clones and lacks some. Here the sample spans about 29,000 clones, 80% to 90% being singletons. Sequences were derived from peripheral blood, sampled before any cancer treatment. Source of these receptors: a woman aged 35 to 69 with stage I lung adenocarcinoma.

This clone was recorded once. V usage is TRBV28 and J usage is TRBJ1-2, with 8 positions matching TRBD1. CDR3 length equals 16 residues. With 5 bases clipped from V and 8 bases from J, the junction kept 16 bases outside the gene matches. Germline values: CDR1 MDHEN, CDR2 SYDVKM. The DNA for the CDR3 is TGTGCCAGCAGTCCCAGGGGGCATCTACGGCCTTGGGGCTACACCTTC. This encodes CASSPRGHLRPWGYTF.

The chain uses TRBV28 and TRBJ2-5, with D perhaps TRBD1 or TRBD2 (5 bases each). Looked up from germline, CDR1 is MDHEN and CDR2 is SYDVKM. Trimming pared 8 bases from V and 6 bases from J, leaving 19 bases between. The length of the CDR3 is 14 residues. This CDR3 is CASGALREGKTQYF. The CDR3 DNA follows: TGTGCCAGCGGGGCCTTGAGGGAAGGAAAGACCCAGTACTTC.

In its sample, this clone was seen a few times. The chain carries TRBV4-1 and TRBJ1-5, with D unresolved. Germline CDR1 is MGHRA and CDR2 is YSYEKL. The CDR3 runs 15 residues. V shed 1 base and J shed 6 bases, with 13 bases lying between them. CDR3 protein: CASSQVGGIGQPQHF. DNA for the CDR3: TGCGCCAGCAGCCAAGTAGGAGGGATTGGTCAGCCCCAGCATTTT.

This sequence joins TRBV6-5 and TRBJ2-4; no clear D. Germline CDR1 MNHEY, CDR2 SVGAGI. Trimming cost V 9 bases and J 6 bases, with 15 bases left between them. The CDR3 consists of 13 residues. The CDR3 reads CASRSESGNIQYF. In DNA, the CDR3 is TGTGCCAGTCGTTCCGAAAGTGGAAACATTCAGTACTTC.

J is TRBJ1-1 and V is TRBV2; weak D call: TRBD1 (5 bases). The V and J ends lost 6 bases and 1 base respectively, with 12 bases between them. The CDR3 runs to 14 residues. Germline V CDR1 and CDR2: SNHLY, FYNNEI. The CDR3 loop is CASSERGQNTEAFF. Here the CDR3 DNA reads TGTGCCAGCAGCGAAAGAGGACAGAACACTGAAGCTTTCTTT.

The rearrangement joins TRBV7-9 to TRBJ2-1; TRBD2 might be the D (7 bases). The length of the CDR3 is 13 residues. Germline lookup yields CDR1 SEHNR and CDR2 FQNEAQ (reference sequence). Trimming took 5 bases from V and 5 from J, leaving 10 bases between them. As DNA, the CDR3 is TGTGCCAGCAGCCGGGGGGCCCACAATGAGCAGTTCTTC. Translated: CASSRGAHNEQFF.

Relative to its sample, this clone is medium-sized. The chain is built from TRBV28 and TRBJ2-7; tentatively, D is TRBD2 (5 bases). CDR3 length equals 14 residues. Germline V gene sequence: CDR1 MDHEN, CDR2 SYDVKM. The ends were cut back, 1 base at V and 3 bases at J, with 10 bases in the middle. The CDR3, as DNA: TGTGCCAGCAGTTTATTGGAGGATAACTACGAGCAGTACTTC. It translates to CASSLLEDNYEQYF.

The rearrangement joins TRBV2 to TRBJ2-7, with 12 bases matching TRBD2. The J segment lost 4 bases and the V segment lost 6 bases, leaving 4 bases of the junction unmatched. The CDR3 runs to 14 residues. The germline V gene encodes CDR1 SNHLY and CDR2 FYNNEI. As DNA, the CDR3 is TGTGCCAGCAGCCGGACTAGCGGGACGTACGAGCAGTACTTC. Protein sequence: CASSRTSGTYEQYF.

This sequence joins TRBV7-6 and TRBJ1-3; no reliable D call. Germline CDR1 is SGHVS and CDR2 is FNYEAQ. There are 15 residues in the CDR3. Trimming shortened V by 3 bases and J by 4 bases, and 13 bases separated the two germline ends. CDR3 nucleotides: TGTGCCAGCAGCTTGTTAATGGGGTCAGGAAACACCATATATTTT. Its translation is CASSLLMGSGNTIYF.

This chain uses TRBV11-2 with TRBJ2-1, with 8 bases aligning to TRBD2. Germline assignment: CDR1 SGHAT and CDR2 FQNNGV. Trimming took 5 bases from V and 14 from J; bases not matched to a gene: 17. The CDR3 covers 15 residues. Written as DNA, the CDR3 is TGTGCCAGCAGCCTTTCGGGGACTAGAGTCAACACGGAGTTCTTC. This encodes CASSLSGTRVNTEFF. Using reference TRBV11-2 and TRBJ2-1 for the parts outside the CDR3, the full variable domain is EAGVAQSPRYKIIEKRQSVAFWCNPISGHATLYWYQQILGQGPKLLIQFQNNGVVDDSQLPKDRFSAERLKGVDSTLKIQPAKLEDSAVYLCASSLSGTRVNTEFFGPGTRLTVL.

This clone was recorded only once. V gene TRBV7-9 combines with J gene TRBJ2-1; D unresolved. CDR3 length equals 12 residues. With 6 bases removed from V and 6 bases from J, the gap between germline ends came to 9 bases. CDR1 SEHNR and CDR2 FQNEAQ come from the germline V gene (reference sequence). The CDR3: CASSPGGNEQFF. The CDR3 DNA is TGTGCCAGCAGTCCTGGCGGCAATGAGCAGTTCTTC.

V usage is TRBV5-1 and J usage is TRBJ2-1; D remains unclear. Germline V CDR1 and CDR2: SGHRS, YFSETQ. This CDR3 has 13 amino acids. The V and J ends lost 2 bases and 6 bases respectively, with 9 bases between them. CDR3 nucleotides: TGCGCCAGCAGCTTTGTCATGCTCAATGAGCAGTTCTTC. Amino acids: CASSFVMLNEQFF.

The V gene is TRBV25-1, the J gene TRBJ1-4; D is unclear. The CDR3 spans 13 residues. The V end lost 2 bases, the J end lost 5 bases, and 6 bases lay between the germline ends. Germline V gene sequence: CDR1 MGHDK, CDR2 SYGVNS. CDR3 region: CASSEHGNEKLFF. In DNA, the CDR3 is TGTGCCAGCAGTGAACATGGGAATGAAAAACTGTTTTTT.

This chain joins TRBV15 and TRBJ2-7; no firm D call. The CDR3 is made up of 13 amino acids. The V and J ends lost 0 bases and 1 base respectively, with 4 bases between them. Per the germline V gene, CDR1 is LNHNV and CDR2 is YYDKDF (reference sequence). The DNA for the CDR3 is TGTGCCACCAGCAGAGATATATCCTACGAGCAGTACTTC. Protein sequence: CATSRDISYEQYF.

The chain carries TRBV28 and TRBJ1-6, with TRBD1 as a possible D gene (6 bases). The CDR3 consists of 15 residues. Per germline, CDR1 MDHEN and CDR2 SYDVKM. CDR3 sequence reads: CASAGASSYNSPLHF. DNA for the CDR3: TGTGCGTCGGCGGGGGCGAGCTCCTATAATTCACCCCTCCACTTT.

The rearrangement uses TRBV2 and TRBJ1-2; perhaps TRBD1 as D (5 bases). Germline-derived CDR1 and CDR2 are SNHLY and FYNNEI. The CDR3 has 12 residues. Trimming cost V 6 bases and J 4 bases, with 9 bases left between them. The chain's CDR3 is CASSGTAYGYTF. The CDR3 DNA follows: TGTGCCAGCAGCGGGACGGCCTATGGCTACACCTTC.

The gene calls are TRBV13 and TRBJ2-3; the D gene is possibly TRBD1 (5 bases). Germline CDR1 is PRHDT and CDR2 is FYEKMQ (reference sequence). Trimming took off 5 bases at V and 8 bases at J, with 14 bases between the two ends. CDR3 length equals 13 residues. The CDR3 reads CASSLSRQGTQYF. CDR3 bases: TGTGCCAGCAGCCTCTCCCGTCAGGGTACGCAGTATTTT.

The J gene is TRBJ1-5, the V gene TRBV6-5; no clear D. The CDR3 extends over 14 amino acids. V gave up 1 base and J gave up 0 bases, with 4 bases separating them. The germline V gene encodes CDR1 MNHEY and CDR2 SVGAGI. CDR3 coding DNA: TGTGCCAGCAGTTACTTGAATAGCAATCAGCCCCAGCATTTT. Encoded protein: CASSYLNSNQPQHF.

CDR3 bases: TGTGCCAGCAGTTTAAGGGGGCCCACCTACGAGCAGTACTTC. Translation gives CASSLRGPTYEQYF. The chain is built from TRBV27 and TRBJ2-7; 7 nucleotides align to TRBD1. This CDR3 contains 14 residues. Trimming took 2 bases from V and 2 from J; bases not matched to a gene: 3. Germline CDR1 is MNHEY and CDR2 is SMNVEV (reference sequence).

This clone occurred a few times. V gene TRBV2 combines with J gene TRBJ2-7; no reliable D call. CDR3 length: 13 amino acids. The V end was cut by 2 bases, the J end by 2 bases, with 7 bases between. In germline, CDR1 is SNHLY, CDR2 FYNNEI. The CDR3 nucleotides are TGTGCCAGCAGTGAACCCGTCCCCTACGAGCAGTACTTC. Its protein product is CASSEPVPYEQYF. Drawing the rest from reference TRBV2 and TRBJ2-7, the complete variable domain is EPEVTQTPSHQVTQMGQEVILRCVPISNHLYFYWYRQILGQKVEFLVSFYNNEISEKSEIFDDQFSVERPDGSNFTLKIRSTKLEDSAMYFCASSEPVPYEQYFGPGTRLTVT.

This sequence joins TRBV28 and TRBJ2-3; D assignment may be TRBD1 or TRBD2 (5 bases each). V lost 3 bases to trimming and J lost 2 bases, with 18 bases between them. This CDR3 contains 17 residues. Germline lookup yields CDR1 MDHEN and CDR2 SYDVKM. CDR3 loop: CASSLTSGPGFTDTQYF. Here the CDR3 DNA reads TGTGCCAGCAGTTTGACCTCGGGGCCCGGATTCACAGATACGCAGTATTTT.